One and the same sample provided the 13 T cell receptor beta chains below, sequenced in a study of T cells in Graves' hyperthyroidism and ophthalmopathy. The CDR3 regions of TCR beta were amplified from RNA transcripts. Carried out on the TCR CDR3, a first-round RT-PCR used the HTBI primer set. TCRdb re-analysed the multiplex PCR reads in MiXCR, keeping a single row per CDR3 protein. There are roughly 500,000 distinct CDR3 sequences in the sample; 15% to 20% occur only once, and approximately 30% lies in the top ten. Sequencing was done on a sample of blood. The receptors stem from a woman in her 30s with Graves' ophthalmopathy.

This clonotype was observed at least ten times. The genes are TRBV28 and TRBJ2-3; 12 bases are shared with TRBD2. Germline-derived CDR1 and CDR2 are MDHEN and SYDVKM. J gave up 3 bases and V 4 bases, and 2 bases lay outside the gene matches. The CDR3 covers 15 residues. The CDR3, as DNA: TGTGCCAGCAGTTCCGGACTAGCGGGGACAGATACGCAGTATTTT. Its translation is CASSSGLAGTDTQYF.

The chain employs TRBV6-1 and TRBJ2-7; tentatively, D is TRBD2 (7 bases). Trimming stripped 5 bases from V and 0 bases from J, with 14 bases between. This CDR3 is built from 15 residues. Per germline, CDR1 MNHNS and CDR2 SASEGT. The CDR3 reads CASSPGGGRSYEQYF. CDR3 bases: TGTGCCAGCAGTCCCGGCGGGGGCCGCTCCTACGAGCAGTACTTC.

This clonotype was detected a few times. The genes are TRBV4-3 and TRBJ2-5; 7 nucleotides agree with TRBD2. This CDR3 region has 15 residues. Germline trimming cut 1 base from V and 5 bases from J; bases unmatched to any gene: 7. The V gene's germline CDR1 is LGHNA and CDR2 YSLEER. In DNA form, the CDR3 reads TGCGCCAGCAGCCAAGGATGGAGCGGGATTGAGACCCAGTACTTC. Amino acid sequence: CASSQGWSGIETQYF.

This clonotype was observed many times. The chain is built from TRBV5-1 and TRBJ2-7; D might be TRBD1 (5 bases). V was pared by 7 bases and J by 5 bases, with 16 bases between. Per the germline V gene, CDR1 is SGHRS and CDR2 is YFSETQ. The CDR3 has 13 residues. The chain's CDR3 is CASRRQGSHEQYF. The CDR3 DNA reads TGCGCCAGCCGCCGGCAGGGTTCCCACGAGCAGTACTTC.

The chain recombines TRBV12-3 or TRBV12-4 with TRBJ1-2, with TRBD1 matching 7 bases. The J segment lost 4 bases and the V segment lost 5 bases, leaving 13 bases of the junction unmatched. There are 16 residues in the CDR3. The CDR3 region is CASSPYTGAVGYGYTF. CDR3 DNA: TGTGCCAGCAGTCCCTACACAGGGGCCGTGGGCTATGGCTACACCTTC.

V usage is TRBV6-1 and J usage is TRBJ2-3; 9 bases agree with TRBD2. There are 14 residues in the CDR3. CDR1 is MNHNS, CDR2 SASEGT, per germline. V shed 7 bases, J shed 4 bases, and the junction held 6 bases outside the gene matches. The CDR3 loop reads CASNIAGAADTQYF. The DNA of the CDR3 is TGTGCCAGCAACATAGCGGGAGCTGCAGATACGCAGTATTTT.

This clonotype has more than one count but fewer than ten. The rearrangement uses TRBV20-1 and TRBJ2-7; the match to TRBD2 covers 10 bases. The CDR3 runs to 15 residues. Germline loops: CDR1 DFQATT, CDR2 SNEGSKA (reference sequence). V lost 5 bases and J lost 5; bases outside the gene matches: 12. CDR3 DNA: TGCAGTGCTGGGGCTCCCGGGACTAGCGTCCACGAGCAGTACTTC. Its translation: CSAGAPGTSVHEQYF.

This clonotype was recorded at least ten times. V gene TRBV20-1 combines with J gene TRBJ2-6; maybe TRBD1 (5 bases). Germline loops: CDR1 DFQATT, CDR2 SNEGSKA (reference sequence). This CDR3 has 13 residues. Trimming cost V 4 bases and J 1 base, with 5 bases left between them. Here the CDR3 reads CSATGSGANVLTF. The CDR3 nucleotides read TGCAGTGCTACAGGGTCTGGGGCCAACGTCCTGACTTTC.

Ten or more counts support this clonotype. This chain joins TRBV11-2 and TRBJ2-5, with D possibly matching TRBD1 (5 bases). Germline values: CDR1 SGHAT, CDR2 FQNNGV. The length of the CDR3 is 16 residues. V was pared by 2 bases and J by 5 bases, with 18 bases between. Here the CDR3 reads CASSLSGRVIYETQYF. The CDR3 DNA follows: TGTGCCAGCAGCTTATCAGGCAGGGTAATATATGAGACCCAGTACTTC.

This clonotype has more than one count but fewer than ten. The CDR3 coding sequence is TGCAGCGTCCAAGGACAGGGGACTAATCAGCCCCAGCATTTT. It yields the protein CSVQGQGTNQPQHF. The chain carries TRBV29-1 and TRBJ1-5, with 9 bases matching TRBD1. The CDR3 covers 14 residues. Germline CDR1 reads SQVTM; CDR2 reads ANQGSEA. Germline trimming cut 6 bases from V and 4 bases from J; bases unmatched to any gene: 7.

This clonotype came up a few times. The genes are TRBV20-1 and TRBJ2-4; maybe TRBD1 (6 bases). Trimming removed 3 bases at V and 6 bases at J, with 15 bases between. The length of the CDR3 is 14 residues. The germline V gene has CDR1 DFQATT and CDR2 SNEGSKA (reference sequence). CDR3 coding DNA: TGCAGTGCTAGGACGGCAGGGGTCGGAAACATTCAGTACTTC. It yields the protein CSARTAGVGNIQYF.

This chain uses TRBV5-1 with TRBJ2-1; TRBD2 is a possible D gene (6 bases). Germline-derived CDR1 and CDR2 are SGHRS and YFSETQ. This CDR3 has 16 residues. With 4 bases removed from V and 4 bases from J, the gap between germline ends came to 18 bases. This CDR3 is CASSKPLATLYNEQFF. CDR3 in DNA: TGCGCCAGCAGCAAACCCCTAGCGACCCTATACAATGAGCAGTTCTTC.

This clonotype appeared many times. The CDR3 region is CASSMAQNTEAFF. CDR3 coding DNA: TGTGCCAGTAGTATGGCGCAGAACACTGAAGCTTTCTTT. The rearrangement links TRBV19 to TRBJ1-1; no clear D gene. The CDR3 consists of 13 residues. V lost 3 bases to trimming and J lost 1 base, with 6 bases between them. Germline loops: CDR1 LNHDA, CDR2 SQIVND (reference sequence).